The 20 T cell receptor beta chains presented below share a single source sample, sequenced in a study of T cell repertoires in cytomegalovirus infection. One entry per CDR3 protein results from TCRdb running MiXCR on the reads. The sample holds about 440,000 distinct CDR3 sequences, approximately 30% seen once. The sample taken for sequencing was PBMCs. The source is a human donor in good health (CMV status not recorded). Some clones in this sample may be carry-over from other donors' samples.

This clonotype was observed a few times. The chain combines TRBV6-5 with TRBJ2-7; 10 nucleotides align to TRBD2. In germline, CDR1 is MNHEY, CDR2 SVGAGI. CDR3 length equals 15 residues. Germline trimming cut 6 bases from V and 1 base from J; bases unmatched to any gene: 6. The CDR3 DNA sequence: TGTGCCAGCAGAGGTGGGACTAGCGAGTCCTACGAGCAGTACTTC. Translated, it gives CASRGGTSESYEQYF.

To note about this clonotype: This could be a read error, since a much larger clone is one nucleotide away. The chain links TRBV7-2 to TRBJ2-5; D possibly corresponds to TRBD2 (5 bases). This CDR3 contains 15 residues. Germline values: CDR1 SGHTA, CDR2 FQGNSA. Trimming removed 1 base at V and 5 bases at J, with 14 bases between. The CDR3 is CASSLGISVVETQYF. CDR3 DNA: TGTGCCAGCAGCTTAGGGATTAGCGTGGTCGAGACCCAGTACTTC.

This clonotype has more than one count but fewer than ten. This rearrangement joins TRBV6-1 to TRBJ1-1, with D unresolved. Germline CDR1 is MNHNS and CDR2 is SASEGT. This CDR3 is built from 12 residues. V was trimmed by 10 bases and J by 5 bases, leaving 14 bases between them. CDR3: CATSGPKTEAFF. The CDR3, as DNA: TGTGCCACCAGCGGCCCAAAGACTGAAGCTTTCTTT.

The sample holds one count of this clonotype. One base away lies a much larger clone, so this may be a sequencing read error. The genes are TRBV7-8 and TRBJ1-1; no firm D call. The CDR3 length is 15 residues. Germline CDR1 reads SGHVS; CDR2 reads FQNEAQ. The CDR3 loop is CASSQNIGLNTGAFF. DNA for the CDR3: TGTGCCAGCAGCCAAAACATAGGGTTGAACACTGGAGCTTTCTTT.

The CDR3 sequence: CSVEVGGDTEAFF. Here the CDR3 DNA reads TGCAGCGTTGAGGTGGGAGGAGACACTGAAGCTTTCTTT. The chain has TRBV29-1 and TRBJ1-1, with D unresolved. The CDR3 loop spans 13 amino acids. Germline CDR1 and CDR2: SQVTM and ANQGSEA. V shed 3 bases and J shed 3 bases, with 11 bases lying between them.

The rearrangement links TRBV12-3 or TRBV12-4 to TRBJ1-4; D ambiguous. The CDR3 has 14 amino acids. V lost 2 bases, J lost 8 bases, and 12 bases lay in between. The DNA of the CDR3 is TGTGCCAGCAGTTTAAAGCACAGCCTAGAAAAACTGTTTTTT. This translates into CASSLKHSLEKLFF.

In its sample, this clonotype was seen many times. The chain carries TRBV7-2 and TRBJ1-4; D call uncertain. CDR1 and CDR2 (germline): SGHTA, FQGNSA. The CDR3 is made up of 16 amino acids. Trimming removed 2 bases from V and 4 bases from J, with 14 bases in between. CDR3 coding DNA: TGTGCCAGCAGCTTAAACCGAGCCCTTCGTAATGAAAAACTGTTTTTT. Translated: CASSLNRALRNEKLFF. Full variable domain (rest looked up from reference TRBV7-2 and TRBJ1-4): GAGVSQSPSNKVTEKGKDVELRCDPISGHTALYWYRQSLGQGLEFLIYFQGNSAPDKSGLPSDRFSAERTGGSVSTLTIQRTQQEDSAVYLCASSLNRALRNEKLFFGSGTQLSVL.

A note on this clonotype: Germline is not matched at one junction end, which may reflect a read error. The chain has TRBV12-3 or TRBV12-4 and TRBJ1-2; D is undetermined. This CDR3 region has 15 residues. CDR3: CASSRERAYNYGYNF. The CDR3 region has the DNA TGTGCCAGCAGTCGGGAGAGGGCCTATAACTATGGCTACAACTTC.

V usage is TRBV19 and J usage is TRBJ2-3; TRBD1 is a possible D gene (6 bases). V lost 10 bases and J 1 base, leaving 18 bases between the germline ends. The CDR3 spans 15 residues. Germline V CDR1 and CDR2: LNHDA, SQIVND (reference sequence). Here the CDR3 DNA reads TGTGCCACTCAAGGGCTGGGGGCGGGCACAGATACGCAGTATTTT. Protein sequence: CATQGLGAGTDTQYF.

V is TRBV6-2 or TRBV6-3 and J is TRBJ1-1; tentatively, D is TRBD1 (5 bases). This CDR3 is 14 amino acids long. Trimming left V 0 bases short and J 11 bases short, with 16 bases between. Germline V gene lookup returns CDR1 MNHEY and CDR2 SVGEGT. This CDR3 is CASSYSIGGFGAFF. CDR3 DNA: TGTGCCAGCAGTTACTCGATCGGGGGGTTTGGCGCTTTCTTT.

A note on this clonotype: Germline is not matched at one junction end, which may reflect a read error. The J gene is TRBJ2-1, the V gene TRBV4-1; no definite D call. The CDR3 contains 15 residues. Germline CDR1 MGHRA, CDR2 YSYEKL. The CDR3, as DNA: TGCTCCAGCAGCCGAGCAATCGGCTCCTACAATGAGCAGTTCTTC. Protein: CSSSRAIGSYNEQFF.

This clonotype came up a few times. The chain is built from TRBV7-6 and TRBJ1-3, with D perhaps TRBD1 (5 bases). V was trimmed by 6 bases and J by 7 bases, leaving 19 bases between them. Germline loops: CDR1 SGHVS, CDR2 FNYEAQ. This CDR3 comprises 15 residues. The CDR3 DNA sequence: TGTGCCAGCAGAAAACCGGGACCCTTGGCGAACACCATATATTTT. Translation: CASRKPGPLANTIYF.

The chain couples TRBV19 to TRBJ2-1; D gene unclear. Trimming stripped 5 bases from V and 8 bases from J, with 19 bases between. The CDR3 contains 15 residues. In germline, CDR1 is LNHDA, CDR2 SQIVND (reference sequence). The CDR3 is CASSSLGRLKDEQFF. The CDR3 coding sequence is TGTGCCAGTAGTTCCCTCGGGCGGCTCAAGGATGAGCAGTTCTTC.

This clonotype was seen many times. J is TRBJ2-1 and V is TRBV6-6; D gene uncertain. V was clipped by 0 bases and J by 5 bases, with 5 bases between them. The CDR3 contains 13 residues. Germline V gene sequence: CDR1 MNHNY, CDR2 SVGAGI (reference sequence). CDR3 sequence reads: CASSYSGNNEQFF. In DNA, the CDR3 is TGTGCCAGCAGTTACTCAGGGAACAATGAGCAGTTCTTC.

This clonotype was seen a handful of times. This chain connects TRBV6-2 or TRBV6-3 to TRBJ1-2; TRBD1 is a possible D gene (5 bases). The CDR3 is made up of 13 amino acids. Germline-derived CDR1 and CDR2 are MNHEY and SVGEGT. The ends were cut back, 3 bases at V and 6 bases at J, with 11 bases in the middle. CDR3 loop: CASSYGSGNGYTF. The CDR3 bases are TGTGCCAGCAGTTATGGGTCAGGGAATGGCTACACCTTC.

The chain couples TRBV4-3 to TRBJ2-3, with 8 bases lining up with TRBD2. This CDR3 region has 17 residues. Looked up from germline, CDR1 is LGHNA and CDR2 is YSLEER. The V and J ends lost 0 bases and 6 bases, in that order; junction bases with no gene match: 11. CDR3 region: CASSQETRGGPGDTQYF. In DNA, the CDR3 is TGCGCCAGCAGCCAAGAAACACGGGGGGGGCCTGGGGATACGCAGTATTTT.

This clonotype was counted at least ten times. J is TRBJ2-3 and V is TRBV5-6, with D unresolved. The CDR3 contains 15 residues. Germline CDR1 reads SGHDT; CDR2 reads YYEEEE. The V gene lost 2 bases and the J gene lost 4 bases, with 14 bases spanning the gap. The CDR3 DNA reads as TGTGCCAGCAGCTTAGCTAACCCGGTAGCAGATACGCAGTATTTT. Encoded protein: CASSLANPVADTQYF.

This clonotype was recorded at least ten times. This chain uses TRBV7-8 with TRBJ2-2, with unresolved D. V lost 0 bases and J 6 bases, leaving 11 bases between the germline ends. The CDR3 runs 15 residues. In germline, CDR1 is SGHVS, CDR2 FQNEAQ. DNA for the CDR3: TGTGCCAGCAGCTTAGCGCCCTTATCCTCCGGGGAGCTGTTTTTT. Encoded protein: CASSLAPLSSGELFF.

This clonotype has a handful of counts. V is TRBV6-1 and J is TRBJ1-4, with D possibly being TRBD1 (6 bases). The CDR3 spans 15 residues. Germline V gene data show CDR1 as MNHNS and CDR2 as SASEGT. The ends were cut back, 7 bases at V and 5 bases at J, with 17 bases in the middle. In DNA, the CDR3 is TGTGCCAGCACCCCTGAGACAGGATTAAATGAAAAACTGTTTTTT. Amino acid sequence: CASTPETGLNEKLFF.

This clonotype was detected ten times or more. This chain joins TRBV19 and TRBJ1-1; 7 nucleotides agree with TRBD1. The CDR3 contains 15 residues. V shed 9 bases and J 1 base; nucleotides not matched to a gene: 11. Looked up from germline, CDR1 is LNHDA and CDR2 is SQIVND (reference sequence). CDR3 bases: TGTGCCAGCACAACGACCGGGACAGCGAACACTGAAGCTTTCTTT. This gives the protein CASTTTGTANTEAFF.